Sequencing of this T cell receptor (beta chain) was carried out in a study of response to subunit inactivated influenza vaccine. This clonotype appeared many times. Antigen specificity is unknown. Germline values: CDR1 MDHEN, CDR2 SYDVKM. V lost 6 bases to trimming and J lost 6 bases, with 15 bases between them. The CDR3 runs to 14 residues. MiXCR was run by TCRdb on the RT-PCR reads, yielding one entry per CDR3 protein. Counted here are around 490,000 distinct CDR3 sequences, 6% to 9% occurring once; the ten biggest clones make up roughly 13%. Study-wide points: Few additional T cells are recruited per seasonal influenza vaccination, authors suggested.

The chain has TRBV28 and TRBJ2-1, with D possibly called TRBD1 or TRBD2 (5 bases each). This receptor was obtained from a man aged 50-75 years who received an inactivated influenza vaccine. Sample: PBMCs from blood, taken 23 to 25 months after vaccination. This CDR3 is CASSLRDRSNEQFF. The CDR3 nucleotides are TGTGCCAGCAGCTTAAGGGACCGATCCAATGAGCAGTTCTTC.